This TCR beta chain was recorded in a study of type 1 and type 2 diabetes patients (dated by TCRdb to between 2015 and 2016). In the study overall: Under 10 type 1 diabetes patients, a few type 2 diabetes patients and about six nondiabetic controls were recruited in China to form the cohort. Across the study, CD4+ and CD8+ T cells were positively selected from PBMCs by means of CD4 or CD8 MicroBeads on MACS columns. The whole study generated some 20,000,000 paired-end reads. The study profiled TCRbeta repertoires by high-throughput sequencing to compare type 1 diabetes, type 2 diabetes and nondiabetic individuals. For the type 1 diabetes patients, the type 2 diabetes patients acted as a disease comparison group. Comparing approximately 18-cycle and roughly 27-cycle amplification showed similar V gene usage, suggesting similar primer efficiencies and random PCR bias. Sequencing of the TCRbeta libraries was paired-end and was performed on Illumina HiSeq 2000 or MiSeq instruments.

The study at large found these results: Type 2 diabetes and control samples had highly correlated V and J gene usage patterns, with an average between-sample correlation of roughly 0.97. In both CD4+ and CD8+ T cells, type 2 diabetes repertoires were highly diverse and significantly more diverse than type 1 diabetes repertoires. Only a limited number of T2D and control samples were sequenced, so some T1D-only HECs might also appear in more T2D or control samples. Study groups were not matched for age and gender, which possibly biased interpretation. Type 2 diabetes patients had few highly-expanded CD4+ clones (median one), and those clones made up a median approximately 3.9% of reads.

Standard classification criteria for type 1 or type 2 diabetes were met by all diabetic patients, and glucose and C-peptide were assessed by WHO-recommended methods. Donors with other autoimmune diseases or infections within the previous four weeks were excluded from participation. From each participant, 9.5 to 10 milliliters of peripheral blood were collected. LymphoPrep density separation was used to isolate PBMCs. TCRdb records Illumina MiSeq as the sequencer. Genomic DNA from sorted T cell subsets was used as template for TCRbeta CDR3 amplification. The TCRbeta CDR3 region was amplified by multiplex PCR with 30 forward and 13 reverse primers. After the PCR products were purified with AMPure XP beads, a second PCR of around 27 cycles was run to add indices and adaptors. Libraries were gel-purified using the QIAquick Gel Extraction Kit before sequencing. Per the authors' processing: Paired-end reads were merged using FLASH and were aligned with IgBLAST to IMGT V, D and J germline references. Reads with less than 70% alignment identity to germline references were removed, leaving approximately 11 million reads across the study. CDR3 boundaries, reading frame and productivity were assigned following IMGT definitions. Highly-expanded clones were defined as clones at or above 1% of reads, and diversity was measured by normalized Shannon entropy. Group differences in Shannon entropy were tested with unpaired two-tailed t-tests. Clones were called with MiXCR by TCRdb after fastp trimmed the public reads at Q25, and only in-frame beta chains were retained. Every distinct CDR3 protein forms one entry, paired with its most common genes and DNA. TCRdb's processing, not the study's, gives the V and J calls here. The sample contains more than 250,000 distinct CDR3 sequences, around 47% of them found a single time. Clones ranked in the top ten supply approximately 15% of the sample.

On this clonotype itself: No antigen is known for it. The record has no base qualities; no much larger clone is one base away.

The CDR1 and CDR2 encoded by the germline V gene are MGHDK and SYGVNS. V gives up 5 bases and J gives up 5 bases, and the segment between their germline ends measures 6 bases. Inclusive of the bounding cysteine and phenylalanine, the CDR3 is 11 residues long. The retained sequence is limited to the CDR3, 33 bases, with the frame set at the first base. This TCR came from a man aged 18 to 29 with type 2 diabetes. Recombination linked TRBV25-1 to TRBJ1-2; no D segment can be confidently identified. Material for sequencing was peripheral blood mononuclear cells (PBMCs). The nucleotides are TGTGCCAGCAGTCGTACGTATGGCTACACCTTC. Its protein is CASSRTYGYTF.